Detailed here is one TCR beta chain. Antigen specificity is unknown. These data are taken from a study of pediatric ulcerative colitis. Findings and caveats of the study: Two rectal CDR3 clonotypes occurred in all ulcerative colitis patients.

During colonoscopy, one to two rectal pinch biopsies were collected. This table comes from immunoSEQ multiplex PCR, and its TCRdb copy is limited to in-frame clones, with some not included. The data hold about 35,000 clones, with about 81% observed a single time. The CDR3 is 14 amino acids. Deletions cut 10 bases from V and 9 bases from J, with 19 bases between. Germline V gene sequence: CDR1 SEHNR, CDR2 FQNEAQ (reference sequence). The receptor was derived from a boy aged 5-17 years with mild ulcerative colitis. Specimen: gut tissue. The V call is TRBV7-9, the J call TRBJ1-6, with a tentative D call TRBD1 (5 bases). CDR3 protein: CATRGGNKGSPLHF. The CDR3 DNA reads as TGTGCCACTAGGGGTGGCAATAAAGGTTCACCCCTCCACTTT.